This T cell receptor (beta chain) appears in the sequencing data of a study of CD8+ T cells in alopecia areata. Whole-study context: Oral tofacitinib (5 to 10 mg twice daily) was administered to treated patients. Study-level findings and limits: Many expanded lesional clones persisted in scalp and blood during tofacitinib treatment.

As the sequencing template, cDNA was produced by extracting RNA and reverse transcribing it. The data were produced by immunoSEQ multiplex PCR, yet TCRdb's version contains in-frame clones alone and is incomplete. Found here are a few hundred thousand clones, approximately 72% of them singletons; the top ten hold about 1.2%. Documented treatment: oral pan-JAK inhibitor, 5-10 mg twice daily. Between the trimmed V and J ends, which lost 1 base and 0 bases, there was a span of 11 bases. CDR3 length equals 15 residues. Germline CDR1 reads SGHRS; CDR2 reads YFSETQ. This clone was picked up a small number of times. Its antigen remains unknown.

Sample: CD4+ T cells sorted from blood, taken around week 44, from a patient treated with tofacitinib. This TCR was sampled from a human donor with alopecia areata. The V call is TRBV5-1, the J call TRBJ2-7; D is ambiguous. CDR3 sequence: CASSLIGQFSYEQYF. The DNA for the CDR3 is TGCGCCAGCAGCTTGATTGGGCAGTTCTCCTACGAGCAGTACTTC.